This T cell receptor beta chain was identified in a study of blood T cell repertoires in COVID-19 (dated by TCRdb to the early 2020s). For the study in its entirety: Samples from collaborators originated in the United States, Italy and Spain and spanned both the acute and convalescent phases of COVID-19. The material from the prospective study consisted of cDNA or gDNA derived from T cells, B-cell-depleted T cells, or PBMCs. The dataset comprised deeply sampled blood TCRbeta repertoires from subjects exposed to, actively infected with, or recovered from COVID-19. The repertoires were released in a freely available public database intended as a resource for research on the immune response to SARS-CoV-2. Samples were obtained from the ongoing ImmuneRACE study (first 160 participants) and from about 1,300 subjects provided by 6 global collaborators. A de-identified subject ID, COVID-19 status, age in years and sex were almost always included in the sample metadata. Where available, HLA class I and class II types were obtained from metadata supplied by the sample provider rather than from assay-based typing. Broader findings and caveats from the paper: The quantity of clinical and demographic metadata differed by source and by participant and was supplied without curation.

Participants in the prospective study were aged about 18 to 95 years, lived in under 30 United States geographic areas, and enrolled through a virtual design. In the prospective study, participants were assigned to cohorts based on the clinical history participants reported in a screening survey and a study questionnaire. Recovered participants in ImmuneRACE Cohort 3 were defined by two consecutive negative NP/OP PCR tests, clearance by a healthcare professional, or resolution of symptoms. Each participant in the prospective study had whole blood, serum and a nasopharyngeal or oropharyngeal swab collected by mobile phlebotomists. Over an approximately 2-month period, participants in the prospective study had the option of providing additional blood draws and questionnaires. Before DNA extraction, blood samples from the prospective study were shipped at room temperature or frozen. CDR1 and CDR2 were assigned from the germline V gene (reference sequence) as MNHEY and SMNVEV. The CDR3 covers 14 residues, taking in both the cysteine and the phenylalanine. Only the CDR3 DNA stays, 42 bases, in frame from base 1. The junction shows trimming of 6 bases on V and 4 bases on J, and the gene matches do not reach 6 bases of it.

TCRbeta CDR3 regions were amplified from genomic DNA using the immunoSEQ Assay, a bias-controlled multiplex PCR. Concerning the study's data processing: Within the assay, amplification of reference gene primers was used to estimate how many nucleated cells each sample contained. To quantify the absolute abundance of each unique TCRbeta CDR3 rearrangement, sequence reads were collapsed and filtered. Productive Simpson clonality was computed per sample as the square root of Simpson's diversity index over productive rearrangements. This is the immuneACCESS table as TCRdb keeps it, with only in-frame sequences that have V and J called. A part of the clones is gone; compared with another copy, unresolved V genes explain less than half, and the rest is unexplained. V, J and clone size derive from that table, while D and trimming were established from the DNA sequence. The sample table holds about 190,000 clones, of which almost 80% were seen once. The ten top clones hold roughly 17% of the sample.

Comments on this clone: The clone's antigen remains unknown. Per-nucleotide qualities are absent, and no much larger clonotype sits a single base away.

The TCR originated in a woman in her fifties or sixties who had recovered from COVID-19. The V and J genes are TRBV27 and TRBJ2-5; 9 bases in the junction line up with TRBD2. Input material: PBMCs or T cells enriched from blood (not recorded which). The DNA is TGTGCCAGCAGCCCGGTGACTAGCGGAGAGACCCAGTACTTC. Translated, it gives CASSPVTSGETQYF.